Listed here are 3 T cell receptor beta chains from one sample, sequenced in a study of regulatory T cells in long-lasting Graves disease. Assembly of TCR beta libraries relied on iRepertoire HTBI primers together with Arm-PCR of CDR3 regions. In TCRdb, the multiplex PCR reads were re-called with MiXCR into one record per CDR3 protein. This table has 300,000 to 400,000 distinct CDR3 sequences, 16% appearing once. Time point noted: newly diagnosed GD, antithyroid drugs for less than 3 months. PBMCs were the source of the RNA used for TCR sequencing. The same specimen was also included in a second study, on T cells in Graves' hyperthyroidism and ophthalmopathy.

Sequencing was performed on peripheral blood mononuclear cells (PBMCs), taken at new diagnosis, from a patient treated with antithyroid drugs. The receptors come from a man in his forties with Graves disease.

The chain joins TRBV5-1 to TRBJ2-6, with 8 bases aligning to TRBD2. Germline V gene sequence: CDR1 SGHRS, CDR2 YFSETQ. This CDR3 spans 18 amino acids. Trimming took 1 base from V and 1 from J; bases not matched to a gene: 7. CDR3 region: CASSLSSSGGSGANVLTF. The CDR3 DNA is TGCGCCAGCAGCTTGAGTTCCAGCGGGGGATCTGGGGCCAACGTCCTGACTTTC.

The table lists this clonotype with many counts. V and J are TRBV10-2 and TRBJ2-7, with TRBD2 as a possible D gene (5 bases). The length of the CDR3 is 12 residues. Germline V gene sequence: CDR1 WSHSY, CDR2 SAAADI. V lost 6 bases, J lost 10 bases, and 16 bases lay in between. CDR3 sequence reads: CASRSLALDQYF. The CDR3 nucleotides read TGCGCCAGCAGGTCGTTAGCGTTGGACCAGTACTTC.

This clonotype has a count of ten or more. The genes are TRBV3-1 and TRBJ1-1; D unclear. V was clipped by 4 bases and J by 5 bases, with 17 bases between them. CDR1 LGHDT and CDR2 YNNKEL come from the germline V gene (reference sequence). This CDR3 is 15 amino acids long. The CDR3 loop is CASSPGSASRTEAFF. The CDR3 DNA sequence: TGTGCCAGCAGCCCTGGAAGCGCTTCCCGAACTGAAGCTTTCTTT.